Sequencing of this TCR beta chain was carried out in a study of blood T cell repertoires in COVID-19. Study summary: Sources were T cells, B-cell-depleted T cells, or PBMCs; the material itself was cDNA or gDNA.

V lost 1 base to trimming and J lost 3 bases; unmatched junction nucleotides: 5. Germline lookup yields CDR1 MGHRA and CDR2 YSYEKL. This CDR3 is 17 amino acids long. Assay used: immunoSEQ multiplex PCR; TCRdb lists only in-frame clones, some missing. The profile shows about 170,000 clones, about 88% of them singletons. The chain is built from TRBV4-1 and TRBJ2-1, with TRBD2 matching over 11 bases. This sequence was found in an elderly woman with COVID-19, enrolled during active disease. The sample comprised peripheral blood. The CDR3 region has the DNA TGCGCCAGCAGCCAAGGACTAGCGGGGTCCTTCTACAATGAGCAGTTCTTC. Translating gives CASSQGLAGSFYNEQFF.